The 10 T cell receptor beta chains below come from one sample, sequenced in a study of blood T cell repertoires in COVID-19. The assay was immunoSEQ multiplex PCR, and TCRdb's table has in-frame clones only and misses some. The repertoire has roughly 120,000 clones, approximately 80% of them found once; the top ten carry 6.5% to 10%. The sequenced sample consisted of peripheral blood. These TCRs come from a woman aged 80 or older with active or convalescent COVID-19.

The genes are TRBV5-1 and TRBJ2-7; a weak D match, TRBD1 (6 bases). The V and J ends lost 1 base and 0 bases respectively, with 14 bases between them. The length of the CDR3 is 16 residues. Germline CDR1 is SGHRS and CDR2 is YFSETQ. CDR3: CASSLPTGLPSYEQYF. CDR3 bases: TGCGCCAGCAGCTTGCCTACAGGGCTCCCCTCCTACGAGCAGTACTTC.

V usage is TRBV11-2 and J usage is TRBJ2-4, with 10 bases that match TRBD2. J was trimmed by 6 bases and V by 1 base; bases with no gene match: 3. The germline gives CDR1 SGHAT, CDR2 FQNNGV. CDR3 size: 15 residues. The CDR3 sequence is CASSLVAGGLNIQYF. CDR3 coding DNA: TGTGCCAGCAGCTTAGTAGCGGGGGGCTTAAACATTCAGTACTTC. Supplemented by reference TRBV11-2 and TRBJ2-4, the full variable domain reads EAGVAQSPRYKIIEKRQSVAFWCNPISGHATLYWYQQILGQGPKLLIQFQNNGVVDDSQLPKDRFSAERLKGVDSTLKIQPAKLEDSAVYLCASSLVAGGLNIQYFGAGTRLSVL.

The genes are TRBV18 and TRBJ2-7; D may be TRBD2 (5 bases). The CDR3 extends over 14 amino acids. Germline CDR1 and CDR2: KGHSH and LQKENI. V was trimmed by 4 bases and J by 2 bases, leaving 12 bases between them. CDR3 DNA sequence: TGTGCCAGCTCACAAGCGGACGGCCCCTACGAGCAGTACTTC. Its protein product is CASSQADGPYEQYF.

This chain uses TRBV7-2 with TRBJ2-7; D is uncertain. V lost 5 bases and J 1 base, leaving 9 bases between the germline ends. Germline V lookup: CDR1 SGHTA, CDR2 FQGNSA. The CDR3 extends over 13 amino acids. The CDR3, as DNA: TGTGCCAGCAGCCCCGCCAGATCCTACGAGCAGTACTTC. Translation: CASSPARSYEQYF.

The CDR3 sequence is CASSVTGGVSRGRTQYF. The CDR3 DNA reads as TGTGCCAGCAGCGTGACAGGGGGCGTAAGTCGCGGTCGGACCCAGTACTTC. The chain couples TRBV5-8 to TRBJ2-5; 10 positions match TRBD1. The CDR3 is 17 residues long. Trimming took 4 bases from V and 7 from J; bases not matched to a gene: 16. The V gene's germline CDR1 is SGHTS and CDR2 YDEGEE.

This clone was found a few times. The chain's CDR3 is CAAGVVGANVLTF. For the CDR3, the DNA is TGTGCCGCGGGGGTGGTCGGGGCCAACGTCCTGACTTTC. This chain links TRBV7-9 with TRBJ2-6; 7 nucleotides line up with TRBD2. After removal of 11 bases from V and 4 bases from J, the junction contained 5 bases not matched to a gene. This CDR3 has 13 amino acids. Germline V gene sequence: CDR1 SEHNR, CDR2 FQNEAQ (reference sequence).

This chain connects TRBV5-1 to TRBJ1-6, with D tentatively TRBD1 (6 bases). CDR3 size: 16 residues. V lost 4 bases and J 13 bases, leaving 24 bases between the germline ends. Germline CDR1 reads SGHRS; CDR2 reads YFSETQ. Here the CDR3 reads CASSPGPQGLRVPLHF. The CDR3 coding sequence is TGCGCCAGCAGCCCGGGACCACAGGGCCTAAGAGTCCCCCTCCACTTT.

The chain carries TRBV15 and TRBJ2-1; 10 bases are shared with TRBD1. Germline assignment: CDR1 LNHNV and CDR2 YYDKDF (reference sequence). V dropped 6 bases and J dropped 11; count of bases not matched to a gene: 4. There are 12 residues in the CDR3. The CDR3 nucleotides are TGTGCCACCAGGGAGACAGGGGGCCAGCAGTTCTTC. It specifies CATRETGGQQFF.

This clone was recorded once. This rearrangement joins TRBV3-1 (or the pseudogene TRBV3-2) to TRBJ2-4; 7 nucleotides line up with TRBD1. There are 17 residues in the CDR3. Germline CDR1 LGHDT, CDR2 YNNKEL (reference sequence). The V and J ends lost 0 bases and 3 bases, in that order; junction bases with no gene match: 8. CDR3: CASSQDLRGRGKNIQYF. Here the CDR3 DNA reads TGTGCCAGCAGCCAAGATCTGAGGGGGCGAGGCAAAAACATTCAGTACTTC.

The chain links TRBV9 to TRBJ1-5, with D uncertain. Between the trimmed V and J ends, which lost 3 bases and 2 bases, there was a span of 6 bases. The CDR3 extends over 13 amino acids. Per the germline V gene, CDR1 is SGDLS and CDR2 is YYNGEE. The CDR3 DNA is TGTGCCAGCAGCGCCGGTGGCAATCAGCCCCAGCATTTT. It codes for CASSAGGNQPQHF.